These T cell receptor beta chains were read from a single sample in a study of blood T cell repertoires in COVID-19. TCRdb's copy holds only in-frame clones and misses some; the assay was immunoSEQ multiplex PCR. The table shows roughly 24,000 clones, with roughly 92% occurring only once. Sequenced: peripheral blood. These receptors were taken from a human donor in a cohort sampled during active COVID-19. CDR3s include the opening cysteine and the closing phenylalanine or tryptophan. The order of the fields is J gene, CDR3 length, clone size, V gene, D gene, CDR3 protein, CDR3 DNA. A D gene is named only where the DNA matches it firmly. Expanded clones get a size class; other rows say once, few or many, or leave the size out.

TRBJ1-6 14 - TRBV3-1/TRBV3-2 TRBD1 CASSTQGENSPLHF TGTGCCAGCAGTACCCAGGGGGAGAATTCACCCCTCCACTTT
TRBJ2-2 16 - TRBV6-5 - CASSFGRTAWVGELFF TGTGCCAGCAGTTTTGGGCGGACAGCCTGGGTCGGGGAGCTGTTTTTT
TRBJ1-1 15 - TRBV6-5 TRBD1 CASSYSRTGGTEAFF TGTGCCAGCAGTTACTCCCGGACAGGGGGGACTGAAGCTTTCTTT
TRBJ1-6 13 - TRBV28 - CASSPPAGSPLHF TGTGCCAGCAGTCCACCCGCAGGTTCACCCCTCCACTTT
TRBJ1-1 17 - TRBV5-6 TRBD1 CASSWWGRGQLNTEAFF TGTGCCAGCAGCTGGTGGGGACGGGGACAGCTGAACACTGAAGCTTTCTTT
TRBJ2-5 16 - TRBV24-1 TRBD1 CATSETGTGGRETQYF TGTGCCACCAGTGAAACCGGGACAGGGGGCAGGGAGACCCAGTACTTC
TRBJ2-1 16 - TRBV6-1 TRBD1 CASSGTPGQDYNEQFF TGTGCCAGCAGTGGAACCCCGGGACAGGACTACAATGAGCAGTTCTTC
TRBJ2-3 15 - TRBV5-1 TRBD2 CASSTGTSGTDTQYF TGCGCCAGCAGTACCGGGACTAGCGGTACAGATACGCAGTATTTT
TRBJ2-1 20 - TRBV7-3 TRBD2 CASSSRPGTSGGPTYNEQFF TGTGCCAGCAGCTCGCGTCCCGGGACTAGCGGGGGGCCCACCTACAATGAGCAGTTCTTC
TRBJ1-2 15 - TRBV5-1 - CASSAQGGANYGYTF TGCGCCAGCAGCGCACAGGGTGGGGCTAACTATGGCTACACCTTC
TRBJ1-1 16 - TRBV5-4 TRBD1 CASSKTGEILNTEAFF TGTGCCAGCAGCAAAACAGGGGAGATACTGAACACTGAAGCTTTCTTT
TRBJ2-5 14 - TRBV27 - CASRKRASWETQYF TGTGCCAGCAGGAAGAGGGCTTCATGGGAGACCCAGTACTTC
TRBJ1-6 14 - TRBV3-1/TRBV3-2 - CASSLPTGYSPLHF TGTGCCAGCAGCCTACCTACAGGATATTCACCCCTCCACTTT
TRBJ1-1 16 - TRBV6-5 - CASSYVLGGRGTEAFF TGTGCCAGCAGTTACGTGTTGGGGGGACGCGGCACTGAAGCTTTCTTT
TRBJ1-1 14 - TRBV10-3 TRBD1 CAISHQGVNTEAFF TGTGCCATCAGCCATCAGGGGGTGAACACTGAAGCTTTCTTT
TRBJ1-2 14 few TRBV5-1 - CASSSQQGSYGYTF TGCGCCAGCAGCAGCCAACAGGGAAGCTATGGCTACACCTTC
TRBJ2-2 13 - TRBV30 TRBD2 CAWSRLASGELFF TGTGCCTGGAGTCGACTAGCCTCCGGGGAGCTGTTTTTT
TRBJ2-5 16 - TRBV5-1 TRBD2 CASSLAGAGSQETQYF TGCGCCAGCAGCTTGGCCGGAGCGGGATCACAAGAGACCCAGTACTTC
TRBJ2-7 14 - TRBV7-2 TRBD1 CASSRGQGPYEQYF TGTGCCAGCAGCCGGGGACAGGGACCCTACGAGCAGTACTTC
TRBJ1-2 12 - TRBV30 - CAWNRETYGYTF TGTGCCTGGAACAGAGAAACCTATGGCTACACCTTC
TRBJ2-1 14 - TRBV7-2 TRBD1 CASSLGDRYNEQFF TGTGCCAGCAGCTTAGGGGACAGGTACAATGAGCAGTTCTTC
TRBJ1-4 17 - TRBV5-5 TRBD1 CASSLGVRGQANEKLFF TGTGCCAGCAGCTTAGGGGTGCGCGGACAGGCAAATGAAAAACTGTTTTTT
TRBJ2-2 15 - TRBV19 - CASSRQEANTGELFF TGTGCCAGTAGTAGACAGGAGGCGAACACCGGGGAGCTGTTTTTT
TRBJ2-7 14 - TRBV11-3 - CASSLTGQRSEQYF TGTGCCAGCAGCTTAACCGGTCAGCGGTCCGAGCAGTACTTC
TRBJ1-2 13 - TRBV6-6 - CASSYGTPDGYTF TGTGCCAGCAGTTACGGTACCCCGGATGGCTACACCTTC
TRBJ2-3 17 - TRBV15 - CATSRDQGGLVSDTQYF TGTGCCACCAGCAGAGATCAGGGGGGTTTGGTGTCAGATACGCAGTATTTT
TRBJ1-2 12 - TRBV5-4 - CASSTQGYGYTF TGTGCCAGCAGCACCCAGGGATATGGCTACACCTTC
TRBJ1-3 16 - TRBV15 TRBD1 CATSRAGTGAGNTIYF TGTGCCACCAGCAGAGCGGGGACAGGGGCTGGAAACACCATATATTTT
TRBJ1-3 16 few TRBV6-6 - CASSYGDRSSGNTIYF TGTGCCAGCAGTTACGGTGACAGGAGCTCTGGAAACACCATATATTTT
TRBJ1-2 13 - TRBV30 TRBD1 CAWVLMTGSSYTF TGTGCCTGGGTCCTCATGACAGGGTCGAGCTACACCTTC
TRBJ2-2 16 - TRBV4-2 - CASSPGQGAPPGELFF TGTGCCAGCAGCCCCGGGCAGGGCGCGCCCCCCGGGGAGCTGTTTTTT
TRBJ1-4 16 - TRBV28 TRBD1 CASSSRTGQGGEKLFF TGTGCCAGCAGTTCCAGGACGGGACAGGGTGGAGAAAAACTGTTTTTT
TRBJ2-3 16 - TRBV6-1 - CASREVGGGSTDTQYF TGTGCCAGCAGAGAAGTAGGTGGCGGGAGCACAGATACGCAGTATTTT
TRBJ2-7 14 - TRBV5-1 TRBD1 CASSGTGFSYEQYF TGCGCCAGCAGCGGGACAGGGTTCTCCTACGAGCAGTACTTC
TRBJ2-1 15 - TRBV5-4 TRBD2 CASRLAGSSYNEQFF TGTGCCAGCAGATTAGCGGGGTCCTCCTACAATGAGCAGTTCTTC
TRBJ2-1 17 - TRBV3-1/TRBV3-2 TRBD2 CASSQDLPQRGNNEQFF TGTGCCAGCAGCCAAGATCTTCCCCAGCGGGGGAACAATGAGCAGTTCTTC
TRBJ2-5 14 - TRBV5-5 - CASSLDTGQETQYF TGTGCCAGCAGCTTGGATACGGGACAAGAGACCCAGTACTTC
TRBJ2-1 15 - TRBV25-1 TRBD1 CASSPLGQVSDEQFF TGTGCCAGCAGCCCCCTGGGACAGGTTTCAGATGAGCAGTTCTTC
TRBJ2-3 14 - TRBV3-1/TRBV3-2 TRBD1 CASSLGQGPDTQYF TGTGCCAGCAGCCTGGGACAGGGCCCTGATACGCAGTATTTT
TRBJ1-1 17 few TRBV19 TRBD1 CASSKTGGYTGNTEAFF TGTGCCAGTAGTAAGACAGGGGGCTATACGGGGAACACTGAAGCTTTCTTT
TRBJ2-5 16 - TRBV7-2 TRBD2 CATTRSGGAFDETQYF TGTGCCACCACAAGAAGCGGGGGGGCCTTTGATGAGACCCAGTACTTC
TRBJ2-7 14 - TRBV20-1 TRBD1 CSAGDRAGAYEQYF TGCAGTGCTGGTGACAGGGCAGGAGCCTACGAGCAGTACTTC
TRBJ1-1 15 - TRBV5-5 TRBD1 CASSLVGQGNTEAFF TGTGCCAGCAGCTTGGTGGGACAGGGGAACACTGAAGCTTTCTTT
TRBJ1-1 14 - TRBV11-3 TRBD1 CASSLGQVSTEAFF TGTGCCAGCAGCCTGGGACAGGTCAGCACTGAAGCTTTCTTT
TRBJ1-5 17 - TRBV28 TRBD1 CASSYGGGAGGNQPQHF TGTGCCAGCAGTTACGGCGGGGGGGCAGGGGGTAATCAGCCCCAGCATTTT
TRBJ1-1 17 - TRBV11-2 TRBD1 CASSLPGTGSRNTEAFF TGTGCCAGCAGCCTCCCCGGGACAGGGTCGCGAAACACTGAAGCTTTCTTT
TRBJ2-3 16 - TRBV13 - CASSFRRGERTDTQYF TGTGCCAGCAGCTTCCGGAGGGGCGAAAGGACAGATACGCAGTATTTT
TRBJ2-3 14 once TRBV10-3 - CAISDPGLTDTQYF TGTGCCATCAGTGACCCAGGTCTGACAGATACGCAGTATTTT
TRBJ2-5 16 - TRBV7-7 TRBD1 CASSPLGQGGSETQYF TGTGCCAGCAGCCCTCTCGGACAGGGGGGCAGTGAGACCCAGTACTTC
TRBJ2-7 15 - TRBV28 TRBD1 CASSFGRGRPGEQYF TGTGCCAGCAGTTTTGGTAGGGGGCGCCCAGGCGAGCAGTACTTC
TRBJ1-5 14 - TRBV5-1 TRBD1 CASSFTGGNQPQHF TGCGCCAGCAGCTTTACAGGGGGCAATCAGCCCCAGCATTTT
TRBJ1-2 11 - TRBV5-6 - CASSYLNGYTF TGTGCCAGCAGCTATCTAAACGGCTACACCTTC